The text below deals with one TCR beta chain. Its antigen is unidentified. 13 Jbeta primers and 60 Vbeta primers were used for the PCR. This table comes from immunoSEQ multiplex PCR, and its TCRdb copy is limited to in-frame clones, with some not included. This sample yields about 240,000 clones, of which 70% to 90% are seen a single time; roughly 7.4% belongs to the top ten. The CDR3 spans 13 residues. Deletions cut 11 bases from V and 0 bases from J, with 11 bases between. CDR1 and CDR2 (germline): MNHEY, SMNVEV (reference sequence). These data are taken from a study of cytomegalovirus exposure and HLA in healthy donors. Findings and caveats of the study: Researchers left out some V segments, among them TRBV6-2 and TRBV6-3, as indistinguishable.

This TCR was sampled from a woman in her sixties in good health and CMV-seropositive. The chain couples TRBV27 to TRBJ2-1, with D possibly TRBD2 on 6 matching bases. The sample taken for sequencing was PBMCs. CDR3 residues: CAPQDYSYNEQFF. For the CDR3, the DNA is TGTGCCCCCCAGGACTACTCCTACAATGAGCAGTTCTTC.